The TCR beta chain under discussion was sequenced for a study of shared clonotypes between healthy human individuals. Study background: Three plates were used per donor for CD4 naive, three for CD4 memory, two for CD8 naive and one for CD8 memory.

Germline values: CDR1 SEHNR, CDR2 FQNEAQ (reference sequence). CDR3 length: 16 residues. After removal of 2 bases from V and 3 bases from J, the junction contained 6 bases not matched to a gene. The material for each subset, its genomic DNA, was split evenly across several immunoSEQ plates. Sequenced by immunoSEQ multiplex PCR; TCRdb stores in-frame clones only, minus some. The table records under 1 million clones, around 93% of them present only once. The study, taken as a whole, reports: Generally, naive subsets came out with larger estimated richness than memory subsets. Of the naive CD4 clonotypes, roughly 5.5% were shared across a few donors.

Concerning this clone: Antigen specificity is unknown.

Naive CD8 cells comprised CD45RO-negative, CCR7-positively selected cells, excluding terminally differentiated effector memory CD45RA+ cells. The sequence was collected from a young man in good health. This chain uses TRBV7-9 with TRBJ2-3; 9 bases align to TRBD2. Input material: naive CD8+ T cells sorted from blood. This chain's CDR3 is CASSLNRLAETDTQYF. Written as DNA, the CDR3 is TGTGCCAGCAGCTTAAATCGACTAGCGGAAACAGATACGCAGTATTTT.